This T cell receptor (beta chain) comes out of a study of Tregs in tolerant kidney transplant recipients. Study-level findings and limits: Tolerant patients' donor-specific Tregs expanded beyond overall Tregs, suggesting antigen-driven growth.

Germline V gives CDR1 LNHDA, CDR2 SQIVND (reference sequence). This CDR3 has 13 amino acids. V dropped 10 bases and J dropped 3 bases, with 12 bases sitting between them. Related graft donors supplied nonmyeloablative bone marrow transplants, and mixed chimerism was transient. Unstimulated Tregs (CD4+CD25+CD127-) and CD4+CD25- non-Tregs were sorted from PBMCs. Concerning this clone: What it binds is not known.

Profiling relied on immunoSEQ multiplex PCR, and the TCRdb table lists in-frame clones only, not all of them. The sample lists tens of thousands of clones; 91% were seen once. Sequenced here: CD8+ T cells from blood (PBMCs), sampled 24 months after the transplant. The receptor was isolated from a human patient who received a combined kidney and bone marrow transplant. The graft donor may have contributed some T cells. The chain carries TRBV19 and TRBJ2-2; TRBD1 is a possible D gene (5 bases). CDR3 coding DNA: TGTGCCATTAGACAGACCGACACCGGGGAGCTGTTTTTT. The encoded protein is CAIRQTDTGELFF.